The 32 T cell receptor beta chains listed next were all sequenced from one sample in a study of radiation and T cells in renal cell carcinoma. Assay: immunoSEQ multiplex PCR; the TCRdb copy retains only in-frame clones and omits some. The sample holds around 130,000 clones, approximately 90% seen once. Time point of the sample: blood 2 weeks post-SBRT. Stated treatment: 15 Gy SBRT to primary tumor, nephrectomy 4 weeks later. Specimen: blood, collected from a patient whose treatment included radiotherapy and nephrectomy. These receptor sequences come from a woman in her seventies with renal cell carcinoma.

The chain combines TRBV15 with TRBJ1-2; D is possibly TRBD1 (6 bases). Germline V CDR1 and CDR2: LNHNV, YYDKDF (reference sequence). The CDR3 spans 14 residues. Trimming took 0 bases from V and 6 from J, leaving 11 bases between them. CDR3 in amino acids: CATSRDSQGDGYTF. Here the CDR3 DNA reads TGTGCCACCAGCAGAGATTCACAGGGAGATGGCTACACCTTC. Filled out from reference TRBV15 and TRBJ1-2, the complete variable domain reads DAMVIQNPRYQVTQFGKPVTLSCSQTLNHNVMYWYQQKSSQAPKLLFHYYDKDFNNEADTPDNFQSRRPNTSFCFLDIRSPGLGDTAMYLCATSRDSQGDGYTFGSGTRLTVV.

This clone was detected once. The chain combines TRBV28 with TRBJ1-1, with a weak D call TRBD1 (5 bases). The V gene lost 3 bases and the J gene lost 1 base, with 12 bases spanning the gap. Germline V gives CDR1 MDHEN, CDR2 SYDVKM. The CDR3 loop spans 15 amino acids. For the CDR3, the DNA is TGTGCCAGCAGTTTCCAGGACAAGGGGAACACTGAAGCTTTCTTT. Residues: CASSFQDKGNTEAFF.

The CDR3 here is CSVGVPTLTGPYEQYF. The CDR3 bases are TGCAGCGTTGGAGTCCCCACCTTGACAGGGCCCTACGAGCAGTACTTC. The genes are TRBV29-1 and TRBJ2-7; 7 bases are a match to TRBD1. Germline V gene lookup returns CDR1 SQVTM and CDR2 ANQGSEA. The junction had 14 bases not matched to a gene; V was cut back by 4 bases and J by 2 bases. The CDR3 is 16 amino acids.

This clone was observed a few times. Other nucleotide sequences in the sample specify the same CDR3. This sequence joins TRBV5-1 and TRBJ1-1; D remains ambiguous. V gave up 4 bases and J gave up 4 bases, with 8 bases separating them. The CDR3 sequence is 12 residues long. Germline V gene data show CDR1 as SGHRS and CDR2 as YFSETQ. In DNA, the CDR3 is TGCGCCAGCAGCCCCTGGGGCACTGAAGCTTTCTTT. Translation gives CASSPWGTEAFF.

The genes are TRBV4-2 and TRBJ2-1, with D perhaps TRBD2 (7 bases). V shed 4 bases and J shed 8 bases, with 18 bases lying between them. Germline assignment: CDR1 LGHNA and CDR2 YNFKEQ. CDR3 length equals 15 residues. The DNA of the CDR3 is TGTGCCAGCAGCCTTTTTGGGGGGGCATCCTATGAGCAGTTCTTC. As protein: CASSLFGGASYEQFF.

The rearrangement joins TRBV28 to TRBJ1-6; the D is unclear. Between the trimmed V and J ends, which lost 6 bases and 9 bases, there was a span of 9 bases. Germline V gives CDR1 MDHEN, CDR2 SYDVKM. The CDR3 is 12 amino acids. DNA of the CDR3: TGTGCCAGCAGGGGTGGCGGTTCACCCCTCCACTTT. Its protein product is CASRGGGSPLHF.

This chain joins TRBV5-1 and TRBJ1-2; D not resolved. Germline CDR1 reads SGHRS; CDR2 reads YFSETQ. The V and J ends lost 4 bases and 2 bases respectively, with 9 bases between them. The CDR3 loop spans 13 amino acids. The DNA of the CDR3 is TGCGCCAGCAGCCTCGACACCAACTATGGCTACACCTTC. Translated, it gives CASSLDTNYGYTF.

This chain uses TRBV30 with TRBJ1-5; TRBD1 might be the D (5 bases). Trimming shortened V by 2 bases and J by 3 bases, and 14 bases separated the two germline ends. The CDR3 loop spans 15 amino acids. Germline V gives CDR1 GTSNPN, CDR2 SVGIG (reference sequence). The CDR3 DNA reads TGTGCCTGGAGTTCCCGACAGCCTTACAATCAGCCCCAGCATTTT. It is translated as CAWSSRQPYNQPQHF.

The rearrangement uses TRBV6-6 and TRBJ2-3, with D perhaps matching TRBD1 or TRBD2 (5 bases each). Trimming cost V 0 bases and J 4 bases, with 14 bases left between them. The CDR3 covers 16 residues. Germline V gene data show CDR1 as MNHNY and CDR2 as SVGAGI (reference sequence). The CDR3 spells CASSYSNGWGSDTQYF. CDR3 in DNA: TGTGCCAGCAGTTACTCGAATGGTTGGGGGTCAGATACGCAGTATTTT.

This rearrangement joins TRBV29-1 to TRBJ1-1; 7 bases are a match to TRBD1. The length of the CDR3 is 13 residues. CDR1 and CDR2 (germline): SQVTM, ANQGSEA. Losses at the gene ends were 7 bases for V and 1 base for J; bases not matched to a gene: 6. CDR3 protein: CSARTGANTEAFF. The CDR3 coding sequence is TGCAGCGCAAGAACAGGGGCGAACACTGAAGCTTTCTTT.

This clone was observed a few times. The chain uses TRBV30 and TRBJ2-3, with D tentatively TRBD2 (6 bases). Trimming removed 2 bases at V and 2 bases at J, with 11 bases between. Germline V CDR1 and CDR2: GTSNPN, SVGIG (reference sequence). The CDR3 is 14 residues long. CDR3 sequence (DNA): TGTGCCTGGAGTCCGGGGGTGGCCACAGATACGCAGTATTTT. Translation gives CAWSPGVATDTQYF.

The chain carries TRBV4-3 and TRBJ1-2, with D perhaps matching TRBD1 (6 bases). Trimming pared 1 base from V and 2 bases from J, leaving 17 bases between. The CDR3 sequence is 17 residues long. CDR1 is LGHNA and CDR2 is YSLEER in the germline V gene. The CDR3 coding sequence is TGCGCCAGCAGCCAAGGAGGTGTTGGGCAGGGGAACTATGGCTACACCTTC. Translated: CASSQGGVGQGNYGYTF.

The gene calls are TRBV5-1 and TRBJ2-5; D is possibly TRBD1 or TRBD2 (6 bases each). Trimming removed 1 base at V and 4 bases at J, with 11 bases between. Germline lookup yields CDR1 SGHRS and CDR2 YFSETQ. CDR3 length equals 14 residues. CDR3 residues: CASSLSGAGETQYF. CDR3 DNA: TGCGCCAGCAGCTTGTCGGGGGCAGGAGAGACCCAGTACTTC.

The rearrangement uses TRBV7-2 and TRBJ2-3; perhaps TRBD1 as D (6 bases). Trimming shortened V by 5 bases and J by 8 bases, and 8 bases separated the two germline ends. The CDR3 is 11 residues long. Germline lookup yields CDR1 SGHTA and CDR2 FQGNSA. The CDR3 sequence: CASSRGGTQYF. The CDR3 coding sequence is TGTGCCAGCAGCCGAGGGGGTACGCAGTATTTT.

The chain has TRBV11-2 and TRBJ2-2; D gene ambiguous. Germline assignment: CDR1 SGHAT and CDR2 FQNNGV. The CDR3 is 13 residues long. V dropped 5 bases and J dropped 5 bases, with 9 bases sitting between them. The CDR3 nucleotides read TGTGCCAGCAGCATGGCTCGGACCGGGGAGCTGTTTTTT. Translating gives CASSMARTGELFF.

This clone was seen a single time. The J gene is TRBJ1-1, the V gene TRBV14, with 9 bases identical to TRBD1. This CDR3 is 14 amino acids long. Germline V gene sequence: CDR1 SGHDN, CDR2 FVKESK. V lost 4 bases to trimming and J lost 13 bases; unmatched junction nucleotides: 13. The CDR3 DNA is TGTGCCAGCAGCCTACCACCCGGGACAGGGCGCGGTTTCTTT. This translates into CASSLPPGTGRGFF.

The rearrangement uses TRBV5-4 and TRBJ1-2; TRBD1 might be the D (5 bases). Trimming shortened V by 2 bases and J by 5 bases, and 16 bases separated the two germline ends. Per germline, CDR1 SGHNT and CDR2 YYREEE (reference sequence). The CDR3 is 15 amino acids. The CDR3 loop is CASSFYSGTEYGYTF. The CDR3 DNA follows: TGTGCCAGCAGCTTCTACTCCGGGACGGAGTATGGCTACACCTTC.

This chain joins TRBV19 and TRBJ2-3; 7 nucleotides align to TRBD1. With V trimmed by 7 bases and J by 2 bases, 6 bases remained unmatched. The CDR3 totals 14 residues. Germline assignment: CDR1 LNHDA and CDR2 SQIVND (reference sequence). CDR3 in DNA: TGTGCCAGTACACCGGGGACAGCCACAGATACGCAGTATTTT. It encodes CASTPGTATDTQYF.

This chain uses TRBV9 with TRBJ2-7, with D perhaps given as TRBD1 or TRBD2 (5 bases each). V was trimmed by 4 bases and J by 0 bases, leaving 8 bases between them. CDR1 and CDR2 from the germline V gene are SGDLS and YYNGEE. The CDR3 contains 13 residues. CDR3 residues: CASSFGASYEQYF. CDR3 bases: TGTGCCAGCAGCTTCGGGGCCTCCTACGAGCAGTACTTC. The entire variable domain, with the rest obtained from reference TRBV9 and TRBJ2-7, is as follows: DSGVTQTPKHLITATGQRVTLRCSPRSGDLSVYWYQQSLDQGLQFLIQYYNGEERAKGNILERFSAQQFPDLHSELNLSSLELGDSALYFCASSFGASYEQYFGPGTRLTVT.

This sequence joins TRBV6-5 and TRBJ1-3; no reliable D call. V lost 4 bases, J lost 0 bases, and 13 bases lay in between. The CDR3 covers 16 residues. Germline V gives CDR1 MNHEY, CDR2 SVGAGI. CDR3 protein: CASSWTAASSGNTIYF. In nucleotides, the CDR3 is TGTGCCAGCAGTTGGACGGCGGCGAGCTCTGGAAACACCATATATTTT.

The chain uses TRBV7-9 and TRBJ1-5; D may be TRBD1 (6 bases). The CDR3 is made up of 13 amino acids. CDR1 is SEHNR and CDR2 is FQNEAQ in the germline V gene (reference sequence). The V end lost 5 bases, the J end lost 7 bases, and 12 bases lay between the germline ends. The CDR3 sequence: CASSLEGDQPQHF. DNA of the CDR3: TGTGCCAGCAGCCTCGAGGGGGACCAGCCCCAGCATTTT.

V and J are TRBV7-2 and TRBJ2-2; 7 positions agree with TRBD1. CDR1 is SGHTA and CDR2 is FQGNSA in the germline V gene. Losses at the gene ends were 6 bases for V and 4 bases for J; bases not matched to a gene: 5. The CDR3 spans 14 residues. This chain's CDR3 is CASRLGQLTGELFF. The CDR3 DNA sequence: TGTGCCAGCAGGTTGGGACAGCTCACCGGGGAGCTGTTTTTT.

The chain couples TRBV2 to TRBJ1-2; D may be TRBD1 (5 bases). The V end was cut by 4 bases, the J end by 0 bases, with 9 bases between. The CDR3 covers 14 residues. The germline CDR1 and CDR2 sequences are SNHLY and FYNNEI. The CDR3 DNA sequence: TGTGCCAGCAGTGTTGGGGGGACTAACTATGGCTACACCTTC. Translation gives CASSVGGTNYGYTF.

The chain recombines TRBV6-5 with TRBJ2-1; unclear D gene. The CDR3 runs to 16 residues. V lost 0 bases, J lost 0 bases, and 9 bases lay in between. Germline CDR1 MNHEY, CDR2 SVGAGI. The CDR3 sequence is CASSYSRQRSYNEQFF. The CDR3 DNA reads TGTGCCAGCAGTTACTCGAGGCAGCGCTCCTACAATGAGCAGTTCTTC.

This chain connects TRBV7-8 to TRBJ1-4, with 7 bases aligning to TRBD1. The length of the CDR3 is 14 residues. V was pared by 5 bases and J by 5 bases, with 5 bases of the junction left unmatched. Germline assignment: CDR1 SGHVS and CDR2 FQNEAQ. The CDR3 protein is CASSLDRLNEKLFF. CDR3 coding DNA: TGTGCCAGCAGCCTGGACAGGTTGAATGAAAAACTGTTTTTT. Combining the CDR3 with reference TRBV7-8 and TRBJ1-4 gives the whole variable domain GAGVSQSPRYKVAKRGQDVALRCDPISGHVSLFWYQQALGQGPEFLTYFQNEAQLDKSGLPSDRFFAERPEGSVSTLKIQRTQQEDSAVYLCASSLDRLNEKLFFGSGTQLSVL.

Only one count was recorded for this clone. The CDR3, as DNA: TGTGCCAGCAAGAAGGAGGGTGGTGGTCAGCCCCAGCATTTT. This gives the protein CASKKEGGGQPQHF. The chain combines TRBV6-5 with TRBJ1-5; no firm D call. This CDR3 has 14 amino acids. Trimming cost V 7 bases and J 6 bases, with 16 bases left between them. The germline CDR1 and CDR2 sequences are MNHEY and SVGAGI.

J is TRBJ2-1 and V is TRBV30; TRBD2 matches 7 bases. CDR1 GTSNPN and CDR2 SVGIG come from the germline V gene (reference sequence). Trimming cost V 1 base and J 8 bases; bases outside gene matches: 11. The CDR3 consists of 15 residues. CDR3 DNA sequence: TGTGCCTGGAGTGGACAAAAGCGGGGAGGAGATGAGCAGTTCTTC. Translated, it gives CAWSGQKRGGDEQFF.

DNA of the CDR3: TGTGCCAGCACCTCGTTGTCCGACGAGCAGTACTTC. This encodes CASTSLSDEQYF. The chain combines TRBV6-5 with TRBJ2-7; D is ambiguous. Germline CDR1 and CDR2: MNHEY and SVGAGI. This CDR3 spans 12 amino acids. The germline V and J ends were trimmed by 7 bases and 5 bases, with 12 bases remaining between them.

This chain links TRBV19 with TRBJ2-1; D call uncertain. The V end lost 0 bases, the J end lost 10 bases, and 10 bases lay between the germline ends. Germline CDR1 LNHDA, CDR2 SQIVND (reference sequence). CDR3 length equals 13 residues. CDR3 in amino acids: CASSIDKGFEQFF. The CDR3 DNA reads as TGTGCCAGTAGTATAGATAAAGGGTTCGAGCAGTTCTTC.

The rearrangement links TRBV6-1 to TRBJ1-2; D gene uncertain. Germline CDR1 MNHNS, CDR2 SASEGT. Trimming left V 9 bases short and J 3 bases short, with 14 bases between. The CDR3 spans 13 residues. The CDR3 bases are TGTGCCAGTACTACCCACCGGGACTATGGCTACACCTTC. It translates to CASTTHRDYGYTF.

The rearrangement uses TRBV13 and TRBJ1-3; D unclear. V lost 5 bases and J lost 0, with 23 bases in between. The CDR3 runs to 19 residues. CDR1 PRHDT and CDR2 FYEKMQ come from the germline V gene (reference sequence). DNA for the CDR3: TGTGCCAGCAGCCCCCGGGGAAACCGCTTATTAAGCTCTGGAAACACCATATATTTT. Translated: CASSPRGNRLLSSGNTIYF.

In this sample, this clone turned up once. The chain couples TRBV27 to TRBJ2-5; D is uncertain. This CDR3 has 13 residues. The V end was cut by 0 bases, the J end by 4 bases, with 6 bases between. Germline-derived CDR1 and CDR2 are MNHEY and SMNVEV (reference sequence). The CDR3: CASSLSARETQYF. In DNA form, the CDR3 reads TGTGCCAGCAGTTTATCAGCGAGAGAGACCCAGTACTTC.